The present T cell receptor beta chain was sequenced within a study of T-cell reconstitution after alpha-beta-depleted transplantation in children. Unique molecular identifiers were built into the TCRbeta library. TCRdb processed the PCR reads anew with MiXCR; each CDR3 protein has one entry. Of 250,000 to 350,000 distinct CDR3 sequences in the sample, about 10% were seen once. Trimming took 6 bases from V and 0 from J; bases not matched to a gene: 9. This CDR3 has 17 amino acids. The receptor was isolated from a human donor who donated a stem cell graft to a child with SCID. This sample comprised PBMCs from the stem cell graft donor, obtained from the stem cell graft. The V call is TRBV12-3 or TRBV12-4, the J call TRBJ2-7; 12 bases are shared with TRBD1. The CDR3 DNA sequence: TGTGCCAGCAGCCCCGAGGGGACAGGGGGCCACTCCTACGAGCAGTACTTC. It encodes CASSPEGTGGHSYEQYF.